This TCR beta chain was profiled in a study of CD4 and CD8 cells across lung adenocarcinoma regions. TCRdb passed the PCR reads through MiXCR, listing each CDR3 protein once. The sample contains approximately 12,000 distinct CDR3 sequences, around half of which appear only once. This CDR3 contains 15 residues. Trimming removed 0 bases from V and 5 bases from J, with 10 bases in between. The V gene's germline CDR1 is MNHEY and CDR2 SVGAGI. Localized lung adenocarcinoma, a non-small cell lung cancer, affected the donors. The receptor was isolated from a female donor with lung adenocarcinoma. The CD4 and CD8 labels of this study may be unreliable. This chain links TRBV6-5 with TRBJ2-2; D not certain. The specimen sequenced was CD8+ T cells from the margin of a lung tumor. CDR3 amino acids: CASSYSNPGTGELFF. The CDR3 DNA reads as TGTGCCAGCAGTTACTCGAACCCGGGTACCGGGGAGCTGTTTTTT.